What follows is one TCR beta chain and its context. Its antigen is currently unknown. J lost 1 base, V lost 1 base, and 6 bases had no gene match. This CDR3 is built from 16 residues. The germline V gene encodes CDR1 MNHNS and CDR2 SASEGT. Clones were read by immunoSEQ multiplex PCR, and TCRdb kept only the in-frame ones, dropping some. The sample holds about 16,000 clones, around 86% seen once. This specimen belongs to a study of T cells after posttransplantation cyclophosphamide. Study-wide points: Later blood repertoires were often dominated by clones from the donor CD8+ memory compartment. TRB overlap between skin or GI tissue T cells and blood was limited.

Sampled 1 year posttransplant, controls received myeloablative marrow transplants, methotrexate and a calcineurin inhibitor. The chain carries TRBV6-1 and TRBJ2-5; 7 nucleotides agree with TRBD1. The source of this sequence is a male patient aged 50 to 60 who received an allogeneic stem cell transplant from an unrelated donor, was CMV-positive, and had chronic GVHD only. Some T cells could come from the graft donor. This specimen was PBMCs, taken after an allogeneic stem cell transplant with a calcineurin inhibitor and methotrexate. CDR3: CASSEGGTASQETQYF. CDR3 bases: TGTGCCAGCAGTGAAGGGGGGACAGCGAGCCAAGAGACCCAGTACTTC.